Below, 2 T cell receptor beta chains from the same sample are listed, as sequenced in a study of blood T cell repertoires in COVID-19 (dated by TCRdb to the early 2020s). The library came from the immunoSEQ multiplex PCR assay. TCRdb limited this immuneACCESS table to in-frame rearrangements with V and J called. A share of clones is missing; checked studies link under half to unresolved V genes, and the rest is unexplained. A total of about 210,000 clones appear in this sample, 75% to 90% of them only once. The ten largest clones add up to roughly 0.69% of the sample. Input material: peripheral blood. These receptors all stem from a man between 40 and 49 years old with acute or convalescent COVID-19.

V is TRBV6-2 or TRBV6-3 and J is TRBJ1-1, with D uncertain. The CDR3 has 15 residues. Trimming took 0 bases from V and 3 from J, leaving 11 bases between them. CDR1 and CDR2 from the germline V gene are MNHEY and SVGEGT. The CDR3 region is CASSYSAGTYTEAFF. The DNA for the CDR3 is TGTGCCAGCAGTTACTCGGCAGGAACTTACACTGAAGCTTTCTTT.

The J gene is TRBJ1-2, the V gene TRBV19; 8 bases line up with TRBD1. The V segment lost 6 bases and the J segment 6 bases; nucleotides outside the gene matches: 6. The CDR3 has 13 residues. Germline CDR1 is LNHDA and CDR2 is SQIVND (reference sequence). CDR3 residues: CASSLGQGDGYTF. The CDR3 region has the DNA TGTGCCAGTAGCCTTGGACAGGGCGATGGCTACACCTTC.